This record concerns one T cell receptor (beta chain) sequence. The antigen remains unidentified. The germline V and J ends were trimmed by 2 bases and 0 bases, with 10 bases remaining between them. The germline V gene has CDR1 SEHNR and CDR2 FQNEAQ (reference sequence). The CDR3 contains 15 residues. The data are from a study of cytomegalovirus exposure and HLA in healthy donors. Study-level information: Approximately 85 million unique TCRs from HLA-typed donors were held in an early data release. Genetic ancestry analysis placed about 76% of the 350 to 500 donors that were genotyped in the Caucasian-associated cluster. Overall study results and limits: Researchers had no immune exposure information except CMV serostatus available. Listed as cytomegalovirus-associated were around 160 TCR beta chains.

PCR was performed using 60 Vbeta and 13 Jbeta primers. The table came from immunoSEQ multiplex PCR; TCRdb's copy has only in-frame clones and leaves some out. This sample yields about 150,000 clones, of which more than 75% are seen a single time; roughly 5.3% belongs to the top ten. This clonotype was obtained from a woman aged 40 to 49 in good health and CMV-seropositive. Sequencing input: PBMCs. The V gene is TRBV7-9, the J gene TRBJ1-1; D is perhaps TRBD1 (6 bases). DNA of the CDR3: TGTGCCAGCAGCTTACCCCAGGGGATGAACACTGAAGCTTTCTTT. This sequence encodes CASSLPQGMNTEAFF.